Below, one T cell receptor (beta chain) is given with its context. Antigen unknown. The data are from a study of Ad26.COV2.S vaccination and SARS-CoV-2 variants. Broader study findings: Vaccine and placebo groups showed comparable non-spike TCR breadth.

CDR3 length: 14 amino acids. The V end was cut by 1 base, the J end by 6 bases, with 10 bases between. Germline V CDR1 and CDR2: LGHDT, YNNKEL (reference sequence). Specified treatment: some 20 received Ad26.COV2.S at low or high dose, single or two shots; about 5 received placebo; per-sample allocation not given. Collection of the samples took place on day 63 after the first injection of vaccine or placebo. An Ad26 vector was used to express Wuhan-strain SARS-CoV-2 spike as the vaccine. This table comes from immunoSEQ multiplex PCR, and its TCRdb copy is limited to in-frame clones, with some not included. This table holds roughly 680,000 clones, 70% to 90% found once.

The clonotype comes from a person aged 18 to 65 who received the Ad26.COV2.S COVID-19 vaccine or a placebo. The V and J genes are TRBV3-1 (or the pseudogene TRBV3-2) and TRBJ1-5, with D perhaps matching TRBD1 (5 bases). Specimen: peripheral blood, collected in a trial of Ad26.COV2.S vaccine versus placebo. The CDR3 DNA follows: TGTGCCAGCAGCCAAGCGGATGGGGGTCAGCCCCAGCATTTT. This sequence encodes CASSQADGGQPQHF.